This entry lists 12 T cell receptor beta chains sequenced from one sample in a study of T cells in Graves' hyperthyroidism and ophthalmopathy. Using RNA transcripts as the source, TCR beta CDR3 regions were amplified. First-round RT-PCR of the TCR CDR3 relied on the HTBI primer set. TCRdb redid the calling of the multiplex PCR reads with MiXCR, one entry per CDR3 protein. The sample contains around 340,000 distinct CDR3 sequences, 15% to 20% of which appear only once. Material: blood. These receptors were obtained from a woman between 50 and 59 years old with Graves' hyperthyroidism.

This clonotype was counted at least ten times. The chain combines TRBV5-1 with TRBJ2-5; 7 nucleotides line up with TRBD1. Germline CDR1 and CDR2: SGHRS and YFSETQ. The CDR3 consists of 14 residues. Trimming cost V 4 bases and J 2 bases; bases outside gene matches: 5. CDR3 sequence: CASSTYRGQETQYF. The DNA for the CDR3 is TGCGCCAGCAGCACCTACAGGGGACAAGAGACCCAGTACTTC.

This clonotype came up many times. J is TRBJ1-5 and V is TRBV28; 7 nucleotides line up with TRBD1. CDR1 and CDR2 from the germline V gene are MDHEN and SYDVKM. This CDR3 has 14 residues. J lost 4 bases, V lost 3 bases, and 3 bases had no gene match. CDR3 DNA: TGTGCCAGCAGTTTCGGGACAGTTAATCAGCCCCAGCATTTT. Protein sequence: CASSFGTVNQPQHF. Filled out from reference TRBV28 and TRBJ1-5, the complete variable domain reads DVKVTQSSRYLVKRTGEKVFLECVQDMDHENMFWYRQDPGLGLRLIYFSYDVKMKEKGDIPEGYSVSREKKERFSLILESASTNQTSMYLCASSFGTVNQPQHFGDGTRLSIL.

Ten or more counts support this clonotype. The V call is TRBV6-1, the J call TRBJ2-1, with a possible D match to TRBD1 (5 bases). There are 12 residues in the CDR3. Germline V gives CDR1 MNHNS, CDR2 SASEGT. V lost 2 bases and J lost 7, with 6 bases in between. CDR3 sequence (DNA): TGTGCCAGCAGTGAACAGGGTAATGAGCAGTTCTTC. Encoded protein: CASSEQGNEQFF.

The CDR3 region is CSARDSAEAFF. CDR3 coding DNA: TGCAGTGCCCGGGACTCAGCTGAAGCTTTCTTT. The chain uses TRBV20-1 and TRBJ1-1, with D possibly matching TRBD1 (5 bases). The CDR3 totals 11 residues. Germline CDR1 is DFQATT and CDR2 is SNEGSKA (reference sequence). V shed 6 bases and J shed 6 bases, with 11 bases lying between them.

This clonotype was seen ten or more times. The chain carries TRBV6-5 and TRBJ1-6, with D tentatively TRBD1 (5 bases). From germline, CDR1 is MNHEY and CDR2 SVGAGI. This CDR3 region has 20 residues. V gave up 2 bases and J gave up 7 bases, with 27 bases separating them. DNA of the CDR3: TGTGCCAGCAGTTACAGGGGAATGCGGGAGATGGGGCATCCAAATTCACCCCTCCACTTT. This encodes CASSYRGMREMGHPNSPLHF.

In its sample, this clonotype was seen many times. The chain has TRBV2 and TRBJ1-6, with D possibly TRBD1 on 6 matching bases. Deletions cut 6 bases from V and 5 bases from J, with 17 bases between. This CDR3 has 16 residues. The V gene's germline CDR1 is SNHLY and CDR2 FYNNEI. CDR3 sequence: CASSQEGEGNNSPLHF. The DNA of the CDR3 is TGTGCCAGCAGCCAAGAGGGGGAGGGGAATAATTCACCCCTCCACTTT.

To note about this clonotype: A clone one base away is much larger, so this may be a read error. In DNA, the CDR3 is TGTGCCAGCAGCTTAGTTATCCCTAGCGGGGGCTTGAACACCAGGGAGCTGTTTTTT. Its translation: CASSLVIPSGGLNTRELFF. This chain joins TRBV7-8 and TRBJ2-2, with TRBD2 identical over 10 bases. CDR3 size: 19 residues. The germline CDR1 and CDR2 sequences are SGHVS and FQNEAQ.

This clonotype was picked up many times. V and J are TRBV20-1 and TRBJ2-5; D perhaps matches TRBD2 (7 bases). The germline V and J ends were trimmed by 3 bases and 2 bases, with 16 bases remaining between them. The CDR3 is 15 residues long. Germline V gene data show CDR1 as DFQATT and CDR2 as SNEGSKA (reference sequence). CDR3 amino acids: CSASNPRGGQETQYF. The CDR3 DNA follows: TGCAGTGCTAGCAACCCTAGGGGGGGTCAAGAGACCCAGTACTTC.

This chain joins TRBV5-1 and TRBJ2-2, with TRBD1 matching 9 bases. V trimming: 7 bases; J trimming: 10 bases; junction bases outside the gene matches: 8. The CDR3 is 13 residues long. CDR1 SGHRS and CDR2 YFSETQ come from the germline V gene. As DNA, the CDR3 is TGCGCCAGCCGAACAGGGGGCTTTGAGGAGCTGTTTTTT. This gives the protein CASRTGGFEELFF.

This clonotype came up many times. The CDR3 bases are TGCGCCAGCAGCTTAGGCAGCGCTGCAACTAATGAAAAACTGTTTTTT. Translation: CASSLGSAATNEKLFF. V is TRBV5-1 and J is TRBJ1-4; D gene ambiguous. Per the germline V gene, CDR1 is SGHRS and CDR2 is YFSETQ. This CDR3 has 16 amino acids. V lost 2 bases and J lost 0, with 11 bases in between.

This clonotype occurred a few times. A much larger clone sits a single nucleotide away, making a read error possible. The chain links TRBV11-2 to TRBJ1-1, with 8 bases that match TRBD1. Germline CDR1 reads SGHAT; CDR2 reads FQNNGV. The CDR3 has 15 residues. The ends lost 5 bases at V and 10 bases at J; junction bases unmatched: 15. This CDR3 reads CASSGDRPTGDGAFF. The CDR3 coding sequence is TGTGCCAGCAGCGGAGACCGACCGACAGGGGATGGAGCTTTCTTT.

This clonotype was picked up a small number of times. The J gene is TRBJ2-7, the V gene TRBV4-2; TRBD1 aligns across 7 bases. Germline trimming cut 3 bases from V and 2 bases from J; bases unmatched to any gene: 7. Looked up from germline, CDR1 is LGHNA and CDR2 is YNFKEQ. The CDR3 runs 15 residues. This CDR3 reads CASSQEEQGTYEQYF. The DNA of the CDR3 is TGTGCCAGCAGCCAGGAGGAACAGGGGACCTACGAGCAGTACTTC.